One and the same sample provided the 14 T cell receptor beta chains below, sequenced in a study of T cells in Graves' hyperthyroidism and ophthalmopathy. Authors of the study amplified TCR beta CDR3 regions from RNA transcripts. During a first-round RT-PCR of the TCR CDR3, the HTBI primer set was used. TCRdb processed the multiplex PCR reads anew with MiXCR; each CDR3 protein has one entry. The sample shows some 400,000 distinct CDR3 sequences, about 15% of them seen only once. Sequencing was performed on blood. These receptors were collected from a woman aged 55-69 years with Graves' hyperthyroidism.

This sequence joins TRBV9 and TRBJ1-1; no clear D gene. Trimming cost V 3 bases and J 4 bases, with 10 bases left between them. The V gene's germline CDR1 is SGDLS and CDR2 YYNGEE. This CDR3 spans 13 amino acids. The CDR3 loop reads CASSADGSTEAFF. CDR3 nucleotides: TGTGCCAGCAGCGCAGACGGGAGCACTGAAGCTTTCTTT. Full variable domain (remainder filled in from reference TRBV9 and TRBJ1-1): DSGVTQTPKHLITATGQRVTLRCSPRSGDLSVYWYQQSLDQGLQFLIQYYNGEERAKGNILERFSAQQFPDLHSELNLSSLELGDSALYFCASSADGSTEAFFGQGTRLTVV.

This clonotype was found many times. V is TRBV28 and J is TRBJ2-5, with 7 bases fitting TRBD2. The CDR3 is 15 residues long. The germline CDR1 and CDR2 sequences are MDHEN and SYDVKM. V shed 3 bases, J shed 2 bases, and the junction held 6 bases outside the gene matches. CDR3: CASSLGGAGQETQYF. DNA for the CDR3: TGTGCCAGCAGTTTGGGGGGAGCGGGGCAAGAGACCCAGTACTTC. Full variable domain (remainder filled in from reference TRBV28 and TRBJ2-5): DVKVTQSSRYLVKRTGEKVFLECVQDMDHENMFWYRQDPGLGLRLIYFSYDVKMKEKGDIPEGYSVSREKKERFSLILESASTNQTSMYLCASSLGGAGQETQYFGPGTRLLVL.

This clonotype was counted a few times. V is TRBV27 and J is TRBJ2-7; 10 nucleotides agree with TRBD1. From germline, CDR1 is MNHEY and CDR2 SMNVEV (reference sequence). The CDR3 sequence is 14 residues long. V gave up 10 bases and J gave up 4 bases; unmatched junction bases: 10. This CDR3 reads CATGRGTGVYEQYF. The CDR3 DNA reads TGTGCCACCGGACGCGGGACAGGGGTTTACGAGCAGTACTTC.

This clonotype occurred many times. This chain uses TRBV4-1 with TRBJ2-3; 7 nucleotides agree with TRBD2. V gave up 4 bases and J gave up 2 bases; unmatched junction bases: 6. The CDR3 length is 15 residues. CDR1 is MGHRA and CDR2 is YSYEKL in the germline V gene. The DNA of the CDR3 is TGCGCCAGCAGCCGGGCTAGCGGTAACACAGATACGCAGTATTTT. It yields the protein CASSRASGNTDTQYF.

This clonotype has at least ten counts. The chain recombines TRBV5-1 with TRBJ2-7; no definite D call. This CDR3 comprises 12 residues. Germline assignment: CDR1 SGHRS and CDR2 YFSETQ. Between the trimmed V and J ends, which lost 4 bases and 5 bases, there was a span of 10 bases. The CDR3 DNA is TGCGCCAGCAGCGGTCGGGCTGACGAGCAGTACTTC. It specifies CASSGRADEQYF.

This clonotype was observed many times. V is TRBV30 and J is TRBJ1-1, with D perhaps TRBD1 (5 bases). Germline loops: CDR1 GTSNPN, CDR2 SVGIG (reference sequence). V was shortened by 3 bases and J by 1 base, with 9 bases between the two germline ends. The CDR3 consists of 13 residues. The CDR3 here is CAWRPRGNTEAFF. CDR3 nucleotide sequence: TGTGCCTGGAGGCCAAGGGGGAACACTGAAGCTTTCTTT.

With regard to this clonotype: This may arise from a read error, as a much more abundant clone is one base away. This chain uses TRBV3-1 with TRBJ2-1, with 10 bases fitting TRBD2. The CDR3 totals 16 residues. Germline V lookup: CDR1 LGHDT, CDR2 YNNKEL (reference sequence). The V and J ends lost 6 bases and 2 bases, in that order; junction bases with no gene match: 7. The CDR3 DNA reads as TGTGCCAGCAGGCCAACTAGCGGGATCCCCTACAATGAGCAGTTCTTC. Protein: CASRPTSGIPYNEQFF.

The V gene is TRBV12-3 or TRBV12-4, the J gene TRBJ2-1, with TRBD2 matching 11 bases. V shed 4 bases and J 7 bases; nucleotides not matched to a gene: 6. CDR3 length equals 15 residues. The CDR3 nucleotides read TGTGCCAGCAGTTATACTAGCGGGAGTATAAATGAGCAGTTCTTC. Its protein product is CASSYTSGSINEQFF.

This clonotype was observed a handful of times. The chain links TRBV28 to TRBJ1-2; possible D gene TRBD1, 6 bases. Germline V lookup: CDR1 MDHEN, CDR2 SYDVKM. V lost 6 bases, J lost 8 bases, and 13 bases lay in between. The CDR3 extends over 12 amino acids. CDR3 in DNA: TGTGCCAGCAGCCTTGGACAGTCGGGCTACACCTTC. Translated, it gives CASSLGQSGYTF.

The chain uses TRBV20-1 and TRBJ2-7; D is possibly TRBD2 (5 bases). Trimming took 0 bases from V and 2 from J, leaving 14 bases between them. The CDR3 has 15 residues. CDR1 is DFQATT and CDR2 is SNEGSKA in the germline V gene (reference sequence). CDR3 loop: CSARDRGSGAYEQYF. In DNA form, the CDR3 reads TGCAGTGCTAGAGATCGGGGAAGCGGCGCCTACGAGCAGTACTTC.

This clonotype occurred a few times. The chain couples TRBV4-2 to TRBJ2-7; 9 bases line up with TRBD1. Trimming cost V 0 bases and J 2 bases; bases outside gene matches: 5. Germline loops: CDR1 LGHNA, CDR2 YNFKEQ. The CDR3 runs to 16 residues. The CDR3 bases are TGTGCCAGCAGCCAAGATATCGGACAGGGGACCTACGAGCAGTACTTC. This encodes CASSQDIGQGTYEQYF.

J is TRBJ2-3 and V is TRBV6-6; 9 nucleotides line up with TRBD2. With V trimmed by 2 bases and J by 5 bases, 5 bases remained unmatched. The CDR3 runs 15 residues. CDR1 is MNHNY, CDR2 SVGAGI, per germline (reference sequence). CDR3 DNA: TGTGCCAGCAGTTACCGGCGGGAGGGGGGAGATACGCAGTATTTT. Translating gives CASSYRREGGDTQYF.

This clonotype has at least ten counts. This sequence joins TRBV2 and TRBJ2-7; 11 nucleotides line up with TRBD2. This CDR3 has 14 amino acids. The V gene's germline CDR1 is SNHLY and CDR2 FYNNEI. Trimming cost V 6 bases and J 2 bases; bases outside gene matches: 3. CDR3 sequence reads: CASRTSGIPYEQYF. As DNA, the CDR3 is TGTGCCAGCAGGACTAGCGGGATTCCCTACGAGCAGTACTTC.

Comment on this clonotype: Just one base apart from a much larger clone, this may be a read error. The rearrangement uses TRBV2 and TRBJ2-7, with unresolved D. Trimming removed 0 bases at V and 2 bases at J, with 2 bases between. Germline-derived CDR1 and CDR2 are SNHLY and FYNNEI. The CDR3 loop spans 12 amino acids. The CDR3 sequence: CASSEAPYEQYF. CDR3 coding DNA: TGTGCCAGCAGTGAAGCCCCCTACGAGCAGTACTTC.